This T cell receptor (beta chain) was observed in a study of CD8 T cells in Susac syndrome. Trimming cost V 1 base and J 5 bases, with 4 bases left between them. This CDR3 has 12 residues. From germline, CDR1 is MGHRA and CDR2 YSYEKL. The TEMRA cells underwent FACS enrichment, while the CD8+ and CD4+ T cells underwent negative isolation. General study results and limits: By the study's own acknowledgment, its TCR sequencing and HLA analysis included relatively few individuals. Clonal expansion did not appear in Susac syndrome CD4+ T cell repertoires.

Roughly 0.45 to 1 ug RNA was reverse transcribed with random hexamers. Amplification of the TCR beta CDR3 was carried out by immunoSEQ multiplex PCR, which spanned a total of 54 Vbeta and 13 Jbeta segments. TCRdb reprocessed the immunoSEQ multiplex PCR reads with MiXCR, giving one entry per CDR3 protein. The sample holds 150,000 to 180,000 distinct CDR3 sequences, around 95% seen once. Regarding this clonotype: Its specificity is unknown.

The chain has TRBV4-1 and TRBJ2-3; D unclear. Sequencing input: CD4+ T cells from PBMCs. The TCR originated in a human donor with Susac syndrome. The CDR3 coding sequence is TGCGCCAGCAGCCAAGTAGGAGATACGCAGTATTTT. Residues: CASSQVGDTQYF.